The 23 T cell receptor beta chains reported below all come from one sample, sequenced in a study of OX40 agonist ivuxolimab in advanced cancers. Libraries were prepared through the immunoSEQ multiplex PCR assay. The clones in this table, taken by TCRdb from immuneACCESS, are in-frame only. Not every clone is retained; where verified, under half of the shortfall comes from an unresolved V gene, and the cause of the rest is unknown. The sample contains 70,000 or so clones, roughly 86% of them found a single time. The ten largest account for approximately 0.66% of the sample. The sequencing used CD4+ or CD8+ T cells sorted from blood, collected in a trial of the OX40 agonist ivuxolimab. These receptors originate from an adult with an advanced solid tumor such as melanoma, head and neck, liver or kidney cancer.

This clone was counted a few times. The chain employs TRBV5-4 and TRBJ2-2, with D maybe TRBD2 (5 bases). This CDR3 contains 13 residues. Trimming took 4 bases from V and 4 from J, leaving 8 bases between them. The germline CDR1 and CDR2 sequences are SGHNT and YYREEE (reference sequence). The CDR3 sequence: CASSAGLTGELFF. In nucleotides, the CDR3 is TGTGCCAGCAGCGCCGGACTCACCGGGGAGCTGTTTTTT.

The chain links TRBV20-1 to TRBJ1-4; 8 bases agree with TRBD1. V was clipped by 7 bases and J by 6 bases; unmatched bases: 1. The CDR3 is 11 amino acids. Looked up from germline, CDR1 is DFQATT and CDR2 is SNEGSKA (reference sequence). The CDR3 nucleotides read TGCAGTGGCAGGGGGCATGAAAAACTGTTTTTT. Translated: CSGRGHEKLFF.

The V call is TRBV5-3, the J call TRBJ2-1; 14 positions agree with TRBD2. TRBV5-3 is an ORF, and what it does is uncertain. The CDR3 is 15 residues long. J lost 10 bases, V lost 4 bases, and 7 bases had no gene match. Here the CDR3 reads CARSPGTSGSFEQFF. The CDR3 region has the DNA TGTGCCAGAAGCCCAGGGACTAGCGGGAGTTTCGAGCAGTTCTTC.

This chain links TRBV7-2 with TRBJ2-2; D perhaps matches TRBD2 (5 bases). The V and J ends lost 4 bases and 8 bases respectively, with 8 bases between them. Germline CDR1 SGHTA, CDR2 FQGNSA. This CDR3 has 12 amino acids. The CDR3: CASSSSGGELFF. The CDR3 region has the DNA TGTGCCAGCAGCTCCTCGGGAGGGGAGCTGTTTTTT.

As for this clone: Additional DNA sequences in this sample encode the identical CDR3. The chain couples TRBV18 to TRBJ1-1; weak D call: TRBD1 (5 bases). The CDR3 sequence is 13 residues long. V dropped 3 bases and J dropped 2 bases, with 7 bases sitting between them. Looked up from germline, CDR1 is KGHSH and CDR2 is LQKENI. The CDR3 DNA follows: TGTGCCAGCTCACCTCAGGGTAACACTGAAGCTTTCTTT. This codes for CASSPQGNTEAFF.

V usage is TRBV25-1 and J usage is TRBJ2-3; D remains ambiguous. This CDR3 has 12 amino acids. The V and J ends lost 0 bases and 5 bases respectively, with 3 bases between them. The germline V gene has CDR1 MGHDK and CDR2 SYGVNS. The CDR3 region is CASSEYGDTQYF. Here the CDR3 DNA reads TGTGCCAGCAGTGAATATGGAGATACGCAGTATTTT.

This rearrangement joins TRBV11-2 to TRBJ2-3; D ambiguous. Germline loops: CDR1 SGHAT, CDR2 FQNNGV. This CDR3 has 15 amino acids. V was cut by 5 bases and J by 2 bases, with 14 bases left in between. The CDR3 here is CASSPNRSPTDTQYF. In DNA, the CDR3 is TGTGCCAGCAGCCCGAATAGATCCCCCACAGATACGCAGTATTTT.

The chain combines TRBV27 with TRBJ1-3; no clear D gene. The CDR3 is 18 residues long. Trimming shortened V by 4 bases and J by 0 bases, and 19 bases separated the two germline ends. Germline V gene lookup returns CDR1 MNHEY and CDR2 SMNVEV (reference sequence). The CDR3 nucleotides are TGTGCCAGCAGTTCGCTGTCGCGGTCCATGGTCTCTGGAAACACCATATATTTT. The encoded protein is CASSSLSRSMVSGNTIYF.

The DNA for the CDR3 is TGTGCCAGCAGCGTAGGACAGTACCAACCCTACGAGCAGTACTTC. Encoded protein: CASSVGQYQPYEQYF. The chain employs TRBV9 and TRBJ2-7, with a possible D match to TRBD1 (5 bases). The CDR3 is 15 residues long. V was shortened by 0 bases and J by 2 bases, with 12 bases between the two germline ends. Germline CDR1 reads SGDLS; CDR2 reads YYNGEE.

The chain employs TRBV5-1 and TRBJ2-5; D gene uncertain. Germline lookup yields CDR1 SGHRS and CDR2 YFSETQ. This CDR3 has 10 residues. Trimming left V 4 bases short and J 8 bases short, with 6 bases between. CDR3 sequence reads: CASSHSTQYF. The CDR3 DNA sequence: TGCGCCAGCAGCCATAGCACCCAGTACTTC.

This chain uses TRBV10-1 with TRBJ2-2, with unresolved D. From germline, CDR1 is WNHNN and CDR2 SYGVQD (reference sequence). The V end was cut by 6 bases, the J end by 5 bases, with 10 bases between. The length of the CDR3 is 13 residues. CDR3 in amino acids: CASRPKGTGELFF. In DNA form, the CDR3 reads TGCGCCAGCAGACCCAAAGGGACCGGGGAGCTGTTTTTT.

In its sample, this clone was seen once. This chain links TRBV6-5 with TRBJ2-7, with 8 nucleotides matching TRBD1. This CDR3 comprises 15 residues. The V segment lost 4 bases and the J segment 2 bases; nucleotides outside the gene matches: 7. Germline CDR1 reads MNHEY; CDR2 reads SVGAGI. CDR3 DNA: TGTGCCAGCAGTTCGGACAGGGTAGCGGCCTACGAGCAGTACTTC. The encoded protein is CASSSDRVAAYEQYF.

This clone was seen a few times. The rearrangement joins TRBV29-1 to TRBJ1-2, with D hard to call. Germline loops: CDR1 SQVTM, CDR2 ANQGSEA. The V end was cut by 2 bases, the J end by 7 bases, with 11 bases between. The CDR3 totals 12 residues. CDR3 DNA sequence: TGCAGCGTTGAATTCATGGGTGTTGGCTACACCTTC. It encodes CSVEFMGVGYTF.

V is TRBV6-5 and J is TRBJ2-7, with TRBD2 identical over 7 bases. The CDR3 contains 14 residues. Germline V gene lookup returns CDR1 MNHEY and CDR2 SVGAGI. Losses at the gene ends were 7 bases for V and 3 bases for J; bases not matched to a gene: 9. The CDR3 DNA follows: TGTGCCAGCACCGCTCCGGGGGGAAGCTACGAGCAGTACTTC. Translation gives CASTAPGGSYEQYF.

The count of this clone is one. The chain recombines TRBV1 with TRBJ1-3; the table gives TRBD1 as D, unverified against the DNA. TRBV1 corresponds to a pseudogene. The CDR3 runs 15 residues. CDR3 DNA: TGCACCAGCAGCCAAGGGGACAGTTCTGGAAACACCATATATTTT. Its translation: CTSSQGDSSGNTIYF.

V usage is TRBV5-1 and J usage is TRBJ2-7, with D possibly being TRBD1 (5 bases). Per germline, CDR1 SGHRS and CDR2 YFSETQ. Trimming removed 4 bases at V and 0 bases at J, with 8 bases between. This CDR3 is 13 amino acids long. CDR3 residues: CASSRQSSYEQYF. CDR3 coding DNA: TGCGCCAGCAGCAGACAGAGCTCCTACGAGCAGTACTTC.

J is TRBJ2-7 and V is TRBV11-1, with a possible D match to TRBD2 (5 bases). The germline gives CDR1 SGHAT, CDR2 FQDESV (reference sequence). The ends were cut back, 2 bases at V and 3 bases at J, with 11 bases in the middle. The CDR3 has 14 amino acids. The CDR3, as DNA: TGTGCCAGCAGCTTAAGAGGAGGAGGCTACGAGCAGTACTTC. Amino acid sequence: CASSLRGGGYEQYF.

The chain links TRBV7-8 to TRBJ2-2; 8 positions agree with TRBD1. Trimming removed 5 bases from V and 1 base from J; junction bases left unmatched: 12. The CDR3 runs to 18 residues. Germline V gives CDR1 SGHVS, CDR2 FQNEAQ. Here the CDR3 DNA reads TGTGCCAGCAGCCCTTGGGCTCCCGGGACAGGGAACACCGGGGAGCTGTTTTTT. Its protein is CASSPWAPGTGNTGELFF. The full variable domain, rest sourced from reference TRBV7-8 and TRBJ2-2, is GAGVSQSPRYKVAKRGQDVALRCDPISGHVSLFWYQQALGQGPEFLTYFQNEAQLDKSGLPSDRFFAERPEGSVSTLKIQRTQQEDSAVYLCASSPWAPGTGNTGELFFGEGSRLTVL.

The rearrangement joins TRBV5-6 to TRBJ2-7; D is perhaps TRBD1 or TRBD2 (5 bases each). V lost 4 bases to trimming and J lost 2 bases, with 13 bases between them. The CDR3 totals 14 residues. Germline CDR1 and CDR2: SGHDT and YYEEEE. The DNA of the CDR3 is TGTGCCAGCAGCCTCCGGGACGGGACCTACGAGCAGTACTTC. Translating it yields CASSLRDGTYEQYF.

A single count supports this clone. The genes are TRBV7-2 and TRBJ1-1; 7 bases agree with TRBD1. The germline V gene encodes CDR1 SGHTA and CDR2 FQGNSA. The CDR3 covers 15 residues. V trimming: 1 base; J trimming: 0 bases; junction bases outside the gene matches: 2. The CDR3 DNA follows: TGTGCCAGCAGCTTAGAAGGGGGCATGAACACTGAAGCTTTCTTT. Protein product: CASSLEGGMNTEAFF.

V is TRBV9 and J is TRBJ1-2; D remains unclear. V was cut by 0 bases and J by 2 bases, with 8 bases left in between. The CDR3 spans 14 residues. From germline, CDR1 is SGDLS and CDR2 YYNGEE. In nucleotides, the CDR3 is TGTGCCAGCAGCGTAGGGACCGCAAACTATGGCTACACCTTC. The encoded protein is CASSVGTANYGYTF.

The rearrangement uses TRBV28 and TRBJ1-2; perhaps TRBD1 as D (5 bases). Germline V lookup: CDR1 MDHEN, CDR2 SYDVKM. CDR3 length equals 14 residues. The V gene lost 4 bases and the J gene lost 7 bases, with 16 bases spanning the gap. The CDR3 is CASSSQGASFGYTF. The CDR3 bases are TGTGCCAGCAGTTCCCAAGGGGCCTCCTTTGGCTACACCTTC.

This chain joins TRBV9 and TRBJ2-6, with a tentative D call TRBD1 (6 bases). Per germline, CDR1 SGDLS and CDR2 YYNGEE. The CDR3 totals 15 residues. The ends were cut back, 4 bases at V and 2 bases at J, with 10 bases in the middle. CDR3 DNA: TGTGCCAGCAGCCTTGAGGGGGCTGGGGCCAACGTCCTGACTTTC. It codes for CASSLEGAGANVLTF.